Listed below are T cell receptor beta chains from one sample, sequenced in a study of blood T cell repertoires in COVID-19. Only in-frame clones appear in the TCRdb table, and some are missing; sequencing was by immunoSEQ multiplex PCR. The sample holds 150,000 to 200,000 clones, 81% seen once. Sequencing input: peripheral blood. These receptors were obtained from a woman older than 75 with COVID-19, enrolled during active disease. CDR3s include the opening cysteine and the closing phenylalanine or tryptophan.

v_call: TRBV27; j_call: TRBJ1-1; cdr3_aa: CASSPIPAWNTEAFF
v_call: TRBV28; j_call: TRBJ1-4; cdr3_aa: CASSLPRGTHNEKLFF
v_call: TRBV5-1; j_call: TRBJ2-5; cdr3_aa: CASSLGTPGETQYF
v_call: TRBV12-5; j_call: TRBJ2-3; cdr3_aa: CASGFLRTQYF
v_call: TRBV2; j_call: TRBJ2-1; cdr3_aa: CASATVKQFF
v_call: TRBV3-1/TRBV3-2; j_call: TRBJ2-7; cdr3_aa: CASSQAPASYEQYF
v_call: TRBV6-6; j_call: TRBJ1-1; cdr3_aa: CASSYSQWTEAFF
v_call: TRBV30; j_call: TRBJ2-1; cdr3_aa: CAWSVNVRESYNEQFF
v_call: TRBV6-5; j_call: TRBJ2-1; cdr3_aa: CASRVDRETYNEQFF
v_call: TRBV12-5; j_call: TRBJ2-3; cdr3_aa: CASGLLRGRADAADTQYF
v_call: TRBV7-2; j_call: TRBJ2-3; cdr3_aa: CASSPGGATDTQYF
v_call: TRBV7-2; j_call: TRBJ1-2; cdr3_aa: CASSFFARTGGGDGGYTF
v_call: TRBV5-4; j_call: TRBJ2-3; cdr3_aa: CASSLAGGVGTDTQYF
v_call: TRBV7-2; j_call: TRBJ1-2; cdr3_aa: CASSPQGAGYGYTF
v_call: TRBV21-1; j_call: TRBJ2-7; cdr3_aa: CASNSRGGFYEQYF
v_call: TRBV5-1; j_call: TRBJ2-7; cdr3_aa: CASSIGTSGGYEQYF
v_call: TRBV7-9; j_call: TRBJ1-2; cdr3_aa: CASSLGRGHVEGYTF
v_call: TRBV16; j_call: TRBJ2-7; cdr3_aa: CASSQYGQGF
v_call: TRBV6-2/TRBV6-3; j_call: TRBJ2-3; cdr3_aa: CASSYGGGADTQYF
v_call: TRBV19; j_call: TRBJ2-3; cdr3_aa: CASSPNGGRLDTQYF
v_call: TRBV6-5; j_call: TRBJ1-4; cdr3_aa: CASRGQGVREKLFF
v_call: TRBV28; j_call: TRBJ1-3; cdr3_aa: CASSFVRSGDTIYF
v_call: TRBV2; j_call: TRBJ2-1; cdr3_aa: CASRGEVGQFF
v_call: TRBV24-1; j_call: TRBJ2-5; cdr3_aa: CATSDTGLAGQETQYF
v_call: TRBV7-2; j_call: TRBJ2-5; cdr3_aa: CASSLVGQGTQYF
v_call: TRBV9; j_call: TRBJ2-1; cdr3_aa: CASSVEAASYNEQFF
v_call: TRBV6-5; j_call: TRBJ1-1; cdr3_aa: CASSREQNTEAFF
v_call: TRBV5-1; j_call: TRBJ1-2; cdr3_aa: CASSTGQGLTF
v_call: TRBV3-1/TRBV3-2; j_call: TRBJ1-2; cdr3_aa: CASSLLLGQGYGYTF
v_call: TRBV19; j_call: TRBJ1-2; cdr3_aa: CASSIWTGGPDYTF
v_call: TRBV25-1; j_call: TRBJ2-5; cdr3_aa: CASSGAGSPQETQYF
v_call: TRBV10-3; j_call: TRBJ2-6; cdr3_aa: CAISESVGSSGANVLTF
v_call: TRBV21-1; j_call: TRBJ2-7; cdr3_aa: CASSKWDRVYEQYF
v_call: TRBV9; j_call: TRBJ1-2; cdr3_aa: CASSVGVLDYGYTF
v_call: TRBV5-1; j_call: TRBJ1-1; cdr3_aa: CASSFAGTEAFF
v_call: TRBV4-3; j_call: TRBJ1-4; cdr3_aa: CASSHLLRGEKLFF
v_call: TRBV2; j_call: TRBJ1-1; cdr3_aa: CASSDVARATEAFF
v_call: TRBV12-3/TRBV12-4; j_call: TRBJ2-7; cdr3_aa: CASSGARAYEQYF
v_call: TRBV28; j_call: TRBJ2-1; cdr3_aa: CASRLAGQDYNEQFF
v_call: TRBV6-5; j_call: TRBJ1-2; cdr3_aa: CASSPPGHPNYGYTF
v_call: TRBV3-1/TRBV3-2; j_call: TRBJ2-3; cdr3_aa: CASSLWREGTDTQYF
v_call: TRBV11-2; j_call: TRBJ1-2; cdr3_aa: CASSLRYAGTGGNGYTF
v_call: TRBV18; j_call: TRBJ1-2; cdr3_aa: CASSLSRDDYGYTF
v_call: TRBV5-5; j_call: TRBJ1-1; cdr3_aa: CASSFQTGGTEAFF
v_call: TRBV5-4; j_call: TRBJ2-3; cdr3_aa: CASSSPAGGQVDTQYF
v_call: TRBV7-3; j_call: TRBJ1-6; cdr3_aa: CASSYTGSGSPLHF
v_call: TRBV19; j_call: TRBJ1-2; cdr3_aa: CASSIPGSYGYTF